Presented here are 12 T cell receptor beta chains from one specimen sequenced in a study of blood T cell repertoires in COVID-19. Repertoires were generated with immunoSEQ multiplex PCR, while TCRdb's copy carries only in-frame clones and drops some. In the table there are some 170,000 clones, 76% of which are singletons. Sequencing input: peripheral blood. These receptors came from a woman aged 45-65 years with active or convalescent COVID-19.

This clone was counted once. This chain joins TRBV18 and TRBJ2-3; 8 bases fit TRBD1. The CDR3 covers 15 residues. Germline V gene sequence: CDR1 KGHSH, CDR2 LQKENI. Unmatched junction bases numbered 9, after V lost 3 bases and J lost 7 bases. The CDR3 region has the DNA TGTGCCAGCTCACCTCAGCAGGGGGCGGAATATACGCAGTATTTT. Amino acids: CASSPQQGAEYTQYF. The entire variable domain, with the rest obtained from reference TRBV18 and TRBJ2-3, is as follows: NAGVMQNPRHLVRRRGQEARLRCSPMKGHSHVYWYRQLPEEGLKFMVYLQKENIIDESGMPKERFSAEFPKEGPSILRIQQVVRGDSAAYFCASSPQQGAEYTQYFGPGTRLTVL.

The table lists this clone with a few counts. The rearrangement joins TRBV7-8 to TRBJ2-3; D unresolved. CDR3 length: 13 residues. V was trimmed by 1 base and J by 3 bases, leaving 5 bases between them. Germline values: CDR1 SGHVS, CDR2 FQNEAQ. CDR3 loop: CASSLEQTDTQYF. CDR3 nucleotides: TGTGCCAGCAGCTTAGAGCAAACAGATACGCAGTATTTT.

The gene calls are TRBV7-2 and TRBJ1-2, with D tentatively TRBD1 (5 bases). CDR1 is SGHTA, CDR2 FQGNSA, per germline. V was pared by 1 base and J by 8 bases, with 14 bases between. CDR3 size: 14 residues. CDR3 DNA sequence: TGTGCCAGCAGCTTAGACAGGTGGGGTTGGGGCTACACCTTC. Translating it yields CASSLDRWGWGYTF.

The chain employs TRBV9 and TRBJ2-3; perhaps TRBD1 as D (6 bases). V lost 4 bases and J 3 bases, leaving 15 bases between the germline ends. This CDR3 contains 15 residues. Per the germline V gene, CDR1 is SGDLS and CDR2 is YYNGEE. The CDR3 bases are TGTGCCAGCAGCTTTGCCCAGGGGATAACAGATACGCAGTATTTT. Residues: CASSFAQGITDTQYF.

This clone has a handful of counts. This rearrangement joins TRBV6-6 to TRBJ1-2; D is perhaps TRBD1 (5 bases). V was trimmed by 6 bases and J by 8 bases, leaving 16 bases between them. Per germline, CDR1 MNHNY and CDR2 SVGAGI (reference sequence). The CDR3 is 13 residues long. In nucleotides, the CDR3 is TGTGCCAGCAGCGCCGGCCAGGCAGGGGGCTACACCTTC. It translates to CASSAGQAGGYTF.

V gene TRBV9 combines with J gene TRBJ2-1; 10 bases agree with TRBD2. This CDR3 has 18 amino acids. Per germline, CDR1 SGDLS and CDR2 YYNGEE. The V gene end was trimmed by 4 bases and the J gene end by 0 bases; junction bases not matched to a gene: 10. CDR3 in DNA: TGTGCCAGCAGCTTCGGACTAGCGGACATCGGCTCCTACAATGAGCAGTTCTTC. This encodes CASSFGLADIGSYNEQFF. Using reference TRBV9 and TRBJ2-1 for the parts outside the CDR3, the full variable domain is DSGVTQTPKHLITATGQRVTLRCSPRSGDLSVYWYQQSLDQGLQFLIQYYNGEERAKGNILERFSAQQFPDLHSELNLSSLELGDSALYFCASSFGLADIGSYNEQFFGPGTRLTVL.

V is TRBV24-1 and J is TRBJ2-5, with 11 bases identical to TRBD1. The CDR3 totals 15 residues. Germline CDR1 is KGHDR and CDR2 is SFDVKD. V shed 4 bases, J shed 2 bases, and the junction held 2 bases outside the gene matches. The CDR3 here is CATSERDRGQETQYF. CDR3 coding DNA: TGTGCCACCAGTGAGCGGGACAGGGGGCAAGAGACCCAGTACTTC.

The chain combines TRBV28 with TRBJ2-5, with 7 positions matching TRBD2. The V gene's germline CDR1 is MDHEN and CDR2 SYDVKM. The CDR3 length is 15 residues. V shed 6 bases, J shed 7 bases, and the junction held 14 bases outside the gene matches. The CDR3 DNA follows: TGTGCCAGCAGCCCCGATGGGGCGGGAGTAGGGACCCAGTACTTC. This sequence encodes CASSPDGAGVGTQYF.

At least ten counts were recorded for this clone. This chain connects TRBV5-1 to TRBJ1-1; D is undetermined. The CDR3 loop spans 15 amino acids. Trimming removed 0 bases from V and 0 bases from J, with 9 bases in between. From germline, CDR1 is SGHRS and CDR2 YFSETQ. The CDR3 DNA reads as TGCGCCAGCAGCTTGGCCGAACAGATGAACACTGAAGCTTTCTTT. Its protein is CASSLAEQMNTEAFF.

V is TRBV6-5 and J is TRBJ2-1; 10 bases fit TRBD2. From germline, CDR1 is MNHEY and CDR2 SVGAGI. The CDR3 consists of 14 residues. V lost 7 bases to trimming and J lost 13 bases; unmatched junction nucleotides: 13. The CDR3 loop is CASTNGPSGSFQFF. The DNA for the CDR3 is TGTGCCAGCACCAACGGACCTAGCGGGAGTTTTCAGTTCTTC.

The genes are TRBV6-5 and TRBJ2-7; 7 bases fit TRBD1. This CDR3 spans 13 amino acids. J was trimmed by 3 bases and V by 6 bases; bases with no gene match: 5. The germline V gene encodes CDR1 MNHEY and CDR2 SVGAGI. CDR3 amino acids: CASRKGQYYEQYF. The CDR3, as DNA: TGTGCCAGCAGAAAGGGACAGTACTACGAGCAGTACTTC.

The J gene is TRBJ1-2, the V gene TRBV20-1; D unclear. The CDR3 spans 9 residues. CDR1 DFQATT and CDR2 SNEGSKA come from the germline V gene (reference sequence). The V end was cut by 6 bases, the J end by 8 bases, with 7 bases between. CDR3: CSAPGGYTF. CDR3 nucleotide sequence: TGCAGTGCGCCAGGCGGCTACACCTTC.